The 22 T cell receptor beta chains presented below share a single source sample, sequenced in a study of cytotoxic CD8 clonotypes in ibrutinib-treated CLL. The protocol was immunoSEQ multiplex PCR, while the TCRdb copy is restricted to in-frame clones and leaves out a portion. The sample includes about 310,000 clones, more than 65% seen only once; the top ten take over 5.5%. The source was PBMCs, collected before ibrutinib treatment. The receptors derive from a human donor with chronic lymphocytic leukemia.

V and J are TRBV18 and TRBJ1-1, with a weak D call TRBD1 (5 bases). This CDR3 has 15 amino acids. Per the germline V gene, CDR1 is KGHSH and CDR2 is LQKENI. With 3 bases removed from V and 1 base from J, the gap between germline ends came to 12 bases. The CDR3 DNA sequence: TGTGCCAGCTCACCCTCGGGACGGGGGAACACTGAAGCTTTCTTT. This sequence encodes CASSPSGRGNTEAFF.

The chain is built from TRBV30 and TRBJ2-3; D gene ambiguous. Trimming removed 4 bases from V and 4 bases from J, with 9 bases in between. Germline V gene lookup returns CDR1 GTSNPN and CDR2 SVGIG (reference sequence). This CDR3 contains 12 residues. The CDR3 spells CAWTQIADTQYF. CDR3 coding DNA: TGTGCCTGGACTCAAATAGCAGATACGCAGTATTTT.

This chain joins TRBV6-5 and TRBJ2-1; TRBD2 matches 11 bases. The germline CDR1 and CDR2 sequences are MNHEY and SVGAGI. Unmatched junction bases numbered 5, after V lost 5 bases and J lost 5 bases. The length of the CDR3 is 15 residues. The CDR3 loop is CASSHGTSGHNEQFF. CDR3 DNA sequence: TGTGCCAGCAGTCACGGGACTAGCGGCCACAATGAGCAGTTCTTC.

The gene calls are TRBV9 and TRBJ1-1, with TRBD1 matching 10 bases. With 2 bases clipped from V and 4 bases from J, the junction kept 11 bases outside the gene matches. Per germline, CDR1 SGDLS and CDR2 YYNGEE. CDR3 size: 17 residues. CDR3 in DNA: TGTGCCAGCAGCGTGAACCCGACAGGGGGCGGGGGCACTGAAGCTTTCTTT. Translation gives CASSVNPTGGGGTEAFF.

A word on this clone: Other nucleotide sequences from this sample produce the same CDR3. This chain joins TRBV7-2 and TRBJ2-5; weak D call: TRBD2 (5 bases). Deletions cut 0 bases from V and 2 bases from J, with 10 bases between. Germline CDR1 reads SGHTA; CDR2 reads FQGNSA. This CDR3 has 15 amino acids. The CDR3 DNA is TGTGCCAGCAGCTTAGCGGCGGGCTCACAAGAGACCCAGTACTTC. It is translated as CASSLAAGSQETQYF.

The rearrangement joins TRBV28 to TRBJ1-5, with D unclear. There are 15 residues in the CDR3. V was shortened by 6 bases and J by 4 bases, with 16 bases between the two germline ends. Germline V gene lookup returns CDR1 MDHEN and CDR2 SYDVKM. The CDR3 protein is CASSPEWGLNQPQHF. For the CDR3, the DNA is TGTGCCAGCAGCCCGGAATGGGGTTTGAATCAGCCCCAGCATTTT. The complete variable domain, with remaining parts taken from reference TRBV28 and TRBJ1-5, reads DVKVTQSSRYLVKRTGEKVFLECVQDMDHENMFWYRQDPGLGLRLIYFSYDVKMKEKGDIPEGYSVSREKKERFSLILESASTNQTSMYLCASSPEWGLNQPQHFGDGTRLSIL.

The rearrangement uses TRBV28 and TRBJ1-2; no definite D call. The CDR3 covers 11 residues. Germline lookup yields CDR1 MDHEN and CDR2 SYDVKM. V was pared by 6 bases and J by 9 bases, with 11 bases between. This chain's CDR3 is CASSLLRSYTF. CDR3 nucleotide sequence: TGTGCCAGCAGCCTTCTAAGAAGCTACACCTTC.

The chain couples TRBV18 to TRBJ2-1, with unresolved D. The CDR3 has 14 amino acids. Germline V lookup: CDR1 KGHSH, CDR2 LQKENI. V was shortened by 3 bases and J by 0 bases, with 6 bases between the two germline ends. The CDR3 DNA sequence: TGTGCCAGCTCACCGATGGACTCCTACAATGAGCAGTTCTTC. Its protein product is CASSPMDSYNEQFF.

The chain joins TRBV30 to TRBJ1-5; weak D call: TRBD1 (5 bases). The CDR3 is made up of 14 amino acids. Germline V lookup: CDR1 GTSNPN, CDR2 SVGIG (reference sequence). V lost 5 bases and J 3 bases, leaving 14 bases between the germline ends. The CDR3 DNA sequence: TGTGCCTGGGGGGCAGGCAGACTCAATCAGCCCCAGCATTTT. Its translation is CAWGAGRLNQPQHF.

The rearrangement links TRBV6-4 to TRBJ2-6; tentatively, D is TRBD1 (6 bases). This CDR3 has 18 amino acids. Deletions cut 2 bases from V and 0 bases from J, with 14 bases between. Looked up from germline, CDR1 is MRHNA and CDR2 is SNTAGT. The CDR3 sequence is CASSDGQLTGSGANVLTF. CDR3 DNA sequence: TGTGCCAGCAGTGACGGACAGTTAACTGGCTCTGGGGCCAACGTCCTGACTTTC.

The J gene is TRBJ2-2, the V gene TRBV5-4; TRBD2 matches at 14 bases. CDR1 is SGHNT, CDR2 YYREEE, per germline (reference sequence). Unmatched junction bases numbered 0, after V lost 0 bases and J lost 8 bases. This CDR3 spans 15 amino acids. The DNA of the CDR3 is TGTGCCAGCAGCTTGGGACTAGCGGGAGGGGGGGAGCTGTTTTTT. Its protein is CASSLGLAGGGELFF. The complete variable domain, with remaining parts taken from reference TRBV5-4 and TRBJ2-2, reads ETGVTQSPTHLIKTRGQQVTLRCSSQSGHNTVSWYQQALGQGPQFIFQYYREEENGRGNFPPRFSGLQFPNYSSELNVNALELDDSALYLCASSLGLAGGGELFFGEGSRLTVL.

The rearrangement links TRBV4-2 to TRBJ2-5, with 7 bases that match TRBD2. The length of the CDR3 is 16 residues. CDR1 and CDR2 (germline): LGHNA, YNFKEQ. Trimming at V came to 1 base and at J to 4 bases, leaving 9 bases not matched to a gene. CDR3 nucleotides: TGTGCCAGCAGCCAAGGTGGGGGGAGGGCCGTAGAGACCCAGTACTTC. Amino acids: CASSQGGGRAVETQYF.

This sequence joins TRBV19 and TRBJ1-2; D ambiguous. From germline, CDR1 is LNHDA and CDR2 SQIVND (reference sequence). The CDR3 is 15 amino acids. V was trimmed by 6 bases and J by 0 bases, leaving 14 bases between them. The CDR3 region is CASSRAARTNYGYTF. CDR3 DNA sequence: TGTGCCAGTAGCCGGGCAGCACGAACTAACTATGGCTACACCTTC.

This clone was recorded once. V and J are TRBV28 and TRBJ2-7; TRBD1 aligns across 7 bases. This CDR3 is built from 15 residues. V was pared by 2 bases and J by 0 bases, with 4 bases of the junction left unmatched. CDR1 MDHEN and CDR2 SYDVKM come from the germline V gene. The CDR3 spells CASSLGQVTSYEQYF. The CDR3 nucleotides read TGTGCCAGCAGTTTAGGACAGGTGACCTCCTACGAGCAGTACTTC.

This sequence joins TRBV4-3 and TRBJ2-1, with 11 bases aligning to TRBD1. V trimming: 4 bases; J trimming: 8 bases; junction bases outside the gene matches: 7. CDR3 length: 15 amino acids. In germline, CDR1 is LGHNA, CDR2 YSLEER. The CDR3 here is CASSLTGTGGYEQFF. The CDR3 DNA follows: TGCGCCAGCAGCCTCACCGGGACAGGGGGGTATGAGCAGTTCTTC.

The chain recombines TRBV7-6 with TRBJ2-2; 9 nucleotides agree with TRBD1. The CDR3 runs to 18 residues. In germline, CDR1 is SGHVS, CDR2 FNYEAQ. V shed 3 bases, J shed 2 bases, and the junction held 10 bases outside the gene matches. The CDR3 protein is CASSLQDRGVVNTGELFF. The CDR3, as DNA: TGTGCCAGCAGCTTGCAGGACAGGGGAGTCGTTAACACCGGGGAGCTGTTTTTT.

V and J are TRBV7-8 and TRBJ2-5; D tentatively fits TRBD1 or TRBD2 (6 bases each). Trimming pared 5 bases from V and 4 bases from J, leaving 17 bases between. This CDR3 is 15 amino acids long. CDR1 is SGHVS and CDR2 is FQNEAQ in the germline V gene. The CDR3 loop is CASSPRLGGGETQYF. The CDR3 DNA is TGTGCCAGCAGCCCGCGACTAGGGGGAGGAGAGACCCAGTACTTC. The full variable domain, rest sourced from reference TRBV7-8 and TRBJ2-5, is GAGVSQSPRYKVAKRGQDVALRCDPISGHVSLFWYQQALGQGPEFLTYFQNEAQLDKSGLPSDRFFAERPEGSVSTLKIQRTQQEDSAVYLCASSPRLGGGETQYFGPGTRLLVL.

V is TRBV29-1 and J is TRBJ2-1; D call uncertain. Trimming pared 6 bases from V and 7 bases from J, leaving 13 bases between. CDR3 length equals 12 residues. Germline CDR1 reads SQVTM; CDR2 reads ANQGSEA. CDR3 region: CSVEPRLNEQFF. Written as DNA, the CDR3 is TGCAGCGTAGAACCTAGGTTAAATGAGCAGTTCTTC.

The V gene is TRBV6-1, the J gene TRBJ1-4, with D unclear. Germline CDR1 and CDR2: MNHNS and SASEGT. The ends were cut back, 7 bases at V and 7 bases at J, with 7 bases in the middle. This CDR3 spans 11 amino acids. In DNA form, the CDR3 reads TGTGCCAGCACTAAAGGTGAAAAACTGTTTTTT. Amino acids: CASTKGEKLFF.

The chain recombines TRBV4-2 with TRBJ2-5; unclear D gene. This CDR3 contains 14 residues. The V and J ends lost 4 bases and 4 bases respectively, with 13 bases between them. The germline CDR1 and CDR2 sequences are LGHNA and YNFKEQ. CDR3 DNA sequence: TGTGCCAGCAGCCCCGGAGATAAGGGAGAGACCCAGTACTTC. Its translation is CASSPGDKGETQYF.

This rearrangement joins TRBV9 to TRBJ1-2, with 7 positions matching TRBD1. CDR3 length: 14 residues. V was pared by 3 bases and J by 2 bases, with 4 bases of the junction left unmatched. CDR1 is SGDLS and CDR2 is YYNGEE in the germline V gene. In DNA, the CDR3 is TGTGCCAGCAGCGCCACGGGACAGAACTATGGCTACACCTTC. This sequence encodes CASSATGQNYGYTF. Together with reference TRBV9 and TRBJ1-2, the CDR3 gives the full variable domain: DSGVTQTPKHLITATGQRVTLRCSPRSGDLSVYWYQQSLDQGLQFLIQYYNGEERAKGNILERFSAQQFPDLHSELNLSSLELGDSALYFCASSATGQNYGYTFGSGTRLTVV.

V gene TRBV7-2 combines with J gene TRBJ1-2; TRBD1 might be the D (5 bases). The CDR3 length is 19 residues. The germline CDR1 and CDR2 sequences are SGHTA and FQGNSA. V was clipped by 2 bases and J by 3 bases, with 25 bases between them. This CDR3 is CASSLTGGVTLRADYGYTF. CDR3 coding DNA: TGTGCCAGCAGCTTAACTGGCGGGGTCACCCTCAGGGCCGACTATGGCTACACCTTC.